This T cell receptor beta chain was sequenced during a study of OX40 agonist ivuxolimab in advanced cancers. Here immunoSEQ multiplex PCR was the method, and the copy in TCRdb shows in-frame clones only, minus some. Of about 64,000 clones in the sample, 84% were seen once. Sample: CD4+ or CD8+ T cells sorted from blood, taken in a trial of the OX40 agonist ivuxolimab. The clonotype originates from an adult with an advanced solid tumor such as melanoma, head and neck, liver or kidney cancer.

Written as DNA, the CDR3 is TGCGCCAGCAGCAATAACGGGGGTACTGGAAACACCATATATTTT. This translates into CASSNNGGTGNTIYF. J is TRBJ1-3 and V is TRBV5-1; weak D call: TRBD1 (5 bases). The ends were cut back, 4 bases at V and 2 bases at J, with 13 bases in the middle. The CDR3 consists of 15 residues. CDR1 and CDR2 from the germline V gene are SGHRS and YFSETQ.